These 25 T cell receptor beta chains came from one sample sequenced in a study of blood T cell repertoires in COVID-19. Sequencing used immunoSEQ multiplex PCR; TCRdb keeps in-frame clones, though not all of them. The sample consists of 250,000 to 300,000 clones, about nine tenths of them appearing once. Sequencing was carried out using PBMCs or T cells enriched from blood (not recorded which). The receptors were sampled from a woman between 55 and 75 years old who had recovered from COVID-19.

This sequence joins TRBV24-1 and TRBJ1-4, with 8 bases that match TRBD1. CDR1 is KGHDR, CDR2 SFDVKD, per germline. Trimming took 2 bases from V and 8 from J; bases not matched to a gene: 3. This CDR3 contains 14 residues. CDR3 sequence reads: CATSDYRQGEKLFF. The CDR3 DNA sequence: TGTGCCACCAGTGATTATCGACAGGGGGAAAAACTGTTTTTT.

The chain combines TRBV10-1 with TRBJ2-1; 9 bases are a match to TRBD2. V was clipped by 1 base and J by 15 bases; unmatched bases: 10. This CDR3 has 14 amino acids. Looked up from germline, CDR1 is WNHNN and CDR2 is SYGVQD (reference sequence). CDR3 in amino acids: CASSEWLGSGRWFF. As DNA, the CDR3 is TGCGCCAGCAGTGAGTGGTTGGGTAGCGGGAGATGGTTCTTC.

Worth noting for this clone: A read error may account for a junction end that differs from germline. V usage is TRBV7-7 and J usage is TRBJ2-1, with TRBD2 matching over 8 bases. Looked up from germline, CDR1 is SSHAT and CDR2 is FNYEAQ (reference sequence). This CDR3 has 15 residues. The CDR3 region is CASSLSGGSYNEQFF. CDR3 sequence (DNA): TGTGCTAGCAGCTTAAGCGGGGGCTCCTACAATGAGCAGTTCTTC.

The chain carries TRBV10-2 and TRBJ2-7, with D possibly matching TRBD1 (6 bases). This CDR3 is built from 15 residues. Germline CDR1 reads WSHSY; CDR2 reads SAAADI. Trimming pared 10 bases from V and 3 bases from J, leaving 22 bases between. The CDR3 loop reads CATTGGQLGRYEQYF. CDR3 nucleotides: TGCGCCACCACCGGAGGACAGTTAGGTCGCTACGAGCAGTACTTC.

This chain connects TRBV5-1 to TRBJ2-7; a weak D match, TRBD1 (6 bases). CDR1 and CDR2 (germline): SGHRS, YFSETQ. V lost 7 bases to trimming and J lost 2 bases, with 16 bases between them. The CDR3 runs 14 residues. The DNA of the CDR3 is TGCGCCAGCGGCCGGGTAGGGGGACCCTACGAGCAGTACTTC. It yields the protein CASGRVGGPYEQYF.

The chain is built from TRBV5-4 and TRBJ2-1; 11 bases are shared with TRBD2. With 0 bases clipped from V and 6 bases from J, the junction kept 8 bases outside the gene matches. CDR3 length equals 17 residues. Germline CDR1 and CDR2: SGHNT and YYREEE (reference sequence). DNA for the CDR3: TGTGCCAGCAGCTTGGGTAGCGGGGGGGTCCTCCCCAATGAGCAGTTCTTC. Residues: CASSLGSGGVLPNEQFF.

V is TRBV6-5 and J is TRBJ1-1; D is perhaps TRBD1 (6 bases). Germline V gene sequence: CDR1 MNHEY, CDR2 SVGAGI. The CDR3 loop spans 13 amino acids. With 8 bases removed from V and 6 bases from J, the gap between germline ends came to 16 bases. The CDR3 loop reads CASWKGVIPEAFF. The DNA of the CDR3 is TGTGCCAGCTGGAAGGGGGTTATACCTGAAGCTTTCTTT.

This chain connects TRBV30 to TRBJ2-6; the D is unclear. This CDR3 comprises 15 residues. Looked up from germline, CDR1 is GTSNPN and CDR2 is SVGIG (reference sequence). V lost 3 bases to trimming and J lost 0 bases, with 9 bases between them. CDR3 in DNA: TGTGCCTGGAGCCACAACCTCTCTGGGGCCAACGTCCTGACTTTC. It is translated as CAWSHNLSGANVLTF.

The genes are TRBV2 and TRBJ1-2; D call uncertain. The CDR3 has 12 amino acids. V lost 6 bases and J 13 bases, leaving 18 bases between the germline ends. Germline V lookup: CDR1 SNHLY, CDR2 FYNNEI. CDR3 sequence (DNA): TGTGCCAGCAGCGCGAGGGCAGAACGCCTCACCTTC. This encodes CASSARAERLTF. The variable domain in full, with the rest retrieved from reference TRBV2 and TRBJ1-2, is EPEVTQTPSHQVTQMGQEVILRCVPISNHLYFYWYRQILGQKVEFLVSFYNNEISEKSEIFDDQFSVERPDGSNFTLKIRSTKLEDSAMYFCASSARAERLTFGSGTRLTVV.

The V call is TRBV4-1, the J call TRBJ1-5, with 10 positions matching TRBD1. The CDR3 loop spans 16 amino acids. Germline V lookup: CDR1 MGHRA, CDR2 YSYEKL. The J segment lost 5 bases and the V segment lost 3 bases, leaving 7 bases of the junction unmatched. The CDR3 protein is CASSQNLGQGYQPQHF. The CDR3 DNA sequence: TGCGCCAGCAGCCAGAATTTGGGACAGGGGTATCAGCCCCAGCATTTT.

The CDR3 nucleotides are TGTGCCAGCAGATCAGGTGGCCCCGACTATGGCTACACCTTC. Translated: CASRSGGPDYGYTF. V gene TRBV28 combines with J gene TRBJ1-2; D is unresolved. The CDR3 has 14 residues. V lost 6 bases and J lost 3, with 14 bases in between. Germline V CDR1 and CDR2: MDHEN, SYDVKM.

The V and J genes are TRBV28 and TRBJ1-2; D may be TRBD1 (5 bases). Between the trimmed V and J ends, which lost 2 bases and 2 bases, there was a span of 9 bases. The CDR3 contains 14 residues. In germline, CDR1 is MDHEN, CDR2 SYDVKM. CDR3 in DNA: TGTGCCAGCAGTTTAGTAGGGGCGAACTATGGCTACACCTTC. Its translation: CASSLVGANYGYTF.

This clone showed up just once. The chain uses TRBV3-1 (or the pseudogene TRBV3-2) and TRBJ2-7, with TRBD2 matching over 7 bases. This CDR3 has 14 amino acids. With 0 bases clipped from V and 6 bases from J, the junction kept 5 bases outside the gene matches. The germline V gene encodes CDR1 LGHDT and CDR2 YNNKEL (reference sequence). CDR3 sequence (DNA): TGTGCCAGCAGCCAAGAGGGGGAGGGTGGCGAGCAGTACTTC. It codes for CASSQEGEGGEQYF.

The chain carries TRBV5-4 and TRBJ2-2; TRBD2 aligns across 7 bases. The CDR3 is 15 residues long. The V gene end was trimmed by 0 bases and the J gene end by 2 bases; junction bases not matched to a gene: 1. Germline assignment: CDR1 SGHNT and CDR2 YYREEE (reference sequence). The CDR3 DNA reads as TGTGCCAGCAGCTTGGCGGGAGGAAACACCGGGGAGCTGTTTTTT. Translation gives CASSLAGGNTGELFF.

This sequence joins TRBV9 and TRBJ2-1; 10 nucleotides match TRBD2. V dropped 4 bases and J dropped 9; count of bases not matched to a gene: 13. The CDR3 runs to 16 residues. Germline CDR1 and CDR2: SGDLS and YYNGEE. CDR3 sequence: CASSLRDSGGTGEQFF. CDR3 nucleotide sequence: TGTGCCAGCAGCCTCCGAGATAGCGGGGGGACGGGTGAGCAGTTCTTC. Drawing the rest from reference TRBV9 and TRBJ2-1, the complete variable domain is DSGVTQTPKHLITATGQRVTLRCSPRSGDLSVYWYQQSLDQGLQFLIQYYNGEERAKGNILERFSAQQFPDLHSELNLSSLELGDSALYFCASSLRDSGGTGEQFFGPGTRLTVL.

This chain uses TRBV12-3 or TRBV12-4 with TRBJ1-1; D is ambiguous. Trimming took off 3 bases at V and 1 base at J, with 6 bases between the two ends. This CDR3 contains 13 residues. The DNA of the CDR3 is TGTGCCAGCAGTTTTCAAGCGAACACTGAAGCTTTCTTT. Translated, it gives CASSFQANTEAFF.

The chain has TRBV7-3 and TRBJ1-1, with D hard to call. Germline V gene data show CDR1 as SGHTA and CDR2 as FQGTGA. The length of the CDR3 is 15 residues. V lost 0 bases to trimming and J lost 1 base, with 9 bases between them. CDR3 sequence (DNA): TGTGCCAGCAGCTTAACGTTAAACAGGAACACTGAAGCTTTCTTT. Protein sequence: CASSLTLNRNTEAFF.

This clone has just one count. The chain has TRBV30 and TRBJ1-1; D ambiguous. CDR1 and CDR2 (germline): GTSNPN, SVGIG (reference sequence). V was clipped by 0 bases and J by 4 bases, with 12 bases between them. The CDR3 is 14 amino acids. The CDR3 nucleotides are TGTGCCTGGAGTGTGTACCGTGGAGGCACTGAAGCTTTCTTT. Protein: CAWSVYRGGTEAFF.

The rearrangement uses TRBV30 and TRBJ2-7; 10 bases fit TRBD1. The J segment lost 6 bases and the V segment lost 0 bases, leaving 2 bases of the junction unmatched. The length of the CDR3 is 13 residues. The V gene's germline CDR1 is GTSNPN and CDR2 SVGIG (reference sequence). The CDR3 sequence: CAWSVWDRGEQYF. Written as DNA, the CDR3 is TGTGCCTGGAGTGTCTGGGACAGGGGCGAGCAGTACTTC.

The rearrangement uses TRBV5-4 and TRBJ2-7, with a tentative D call TRBD2 (5 bases). V lost 1 base and J 5 bases, leaving 7 bases between the germline ends. CDR1 and CDR2 (germline): SGHNT, YYREEE (reference sequence). The CDR3 is 12 residues long. The chain's CDR3 is CASSLWGDEQYF. The CDR3 DNA follows: TGTGCCAGCAGCTTGTGGGGAGACGAGCAGTACTTC.

The chain couples TRBV7-2 to TRBJ2-3; 12 bases fit TRBD2. In germline, CDR1 is SGHTA, CDR2 FQGNSA. The CDR3 sequence is 15 residues long. Losses at the gene ends were 5 bases for V and 4 bases for J; bases not matched to a gene: 4. The CDR3 nucleotides are TGTGCCAGCAGCCAACTAGCGGGGGGTTCAGATACGCAGTATTTT. Residues: CASSQLAGGSDTQYF. Supplemented by reference TRBV7-2 and TRBJ2-3, the full variable domain reads GAGVSQSPSNKVTEKGKDVELRCDPISGHTALYWYRQSLGQGLEFLIYFQGNSAPDKSGLPSDRFSAERTGGSVSTLTIQRTQQEDSAVYLCASSQLAGGSDTQYFGPGTRLTVL.

The gene calls are TRBV5-1 and TRBJ2-3; TRBD2 matches 8 bases. In germline, CDR1 is SGHRS, CDR2 YFSETQ. CDR3 length: 15 residues. J lost 3 bases, V lost 2 bases, and 5 bases had no gene match. CDR3 amino acids: CASSFGLAGTDTQYF. In DNA form, the CDR3 reads TGCGCCAGCAGCTTCGGACTAGCCGGGACAGATACGCAGTATTTT. Variable domain in full (rest from reference TRBV5-1 and TRBJ2-3): KAGVTQTPRYLIKTRGQQVTLSCSPISGHRSVSWYQQTPGQGLQFLFEYFSETQRNKGNFPGRFSGRQFSNSRSEMNVSTLELGDSALYLCASSFGLAGTDTQYFGPGTRLTVL.

The chain is built from TRBV19 and TRBJ2-1, with 13 positions matching TRBD2. The V segment lost 5 bases and the J segment 10 bases; nucleotides outside the gene matches: 11. CDR1 and CDR2 (germline): LNHDA, SQIVND (reference sequence). CDR3 length equals 16 residues. This CDR3 is CASSPGTSGANREQFF. The CDR3 nucleotides read TGTGCCAGTAGTCCCGGGACTAGCGGGGCAAACAGGGAGCAGTTCTTC.

The J gene is TRBJ1-1, the V gene TRBV5-8; D not certain. V lost 2 bases, J lost 10 bases, and 12 bases lay in between. The CDR3 length is 12 residues. Germline lookup yields CDR1 SGHTS and CDR2 YDEGEE. CDR3 sequence (DNA): TGTGCCAGCAGCTTAAACGGTCGGGGAGCTTTCTTT. This codes for CASSLNGRGAFF.

The V gene is TRBV3-1 (or the pseudogene TRBV3-2), the J gene TRBJ2-1; weak D call: TRBD2 (5 bases). This CDR3 is built from 13 residues. The germline CDR1 and CDR2 sequences are LGHDT and YNNKEL (reference sequence). V was pared by 4 bases and J by 9 bases, with 13 bases between. Here the CDR3 DNA reads TGTGCCAGCAGCCCCTCAACTAGTGGTGAGCAGTTCTTC. It yields the protein CASSPSTSGEQFF.